This TCR beta chain originates from a study of T cells in Graves' hyperthyroidism and ophthalmopathy (dated by TCRdb to between 2019 and 2020). Looking at the study overall: Peripheral blood samples were taken at initial diagnosis, before any treatment was given. A discovery cohort of roughly 100 patients, about 44 with Graves' ophthalmopathy and about 58 with stable Graves' hyperthyroidism, was used to find distinguishing TCR V-J signatures. Whether ophthalmopathy could be predicted prospectively was tested in an independent validation cohort made up of 18 to 20 hyperthyroidism patients plus 17 patients who later progressed to ophthalmopathy. The 100 or so discovery patients were randomly divided into training and test sets at a 7:3 ratio. In several Graves' hyperthyroidism patients, the study also compared T-cell repertoires from thyroid tissue with T-cell repertoires from blood. After blood sampling, hyperthyroidism patients were treated with methimazole at a starting dose of 30 mg daily, and ophthalmopathy patients were treated with high-dose intravenous methylprednisolone. TCR Vbeta CDR3 sequencing of 135 peripheral blood samples (more than 40 ophthalmopathy, 75 hyperthyroidism and around 17 progressor patients) is reported in the paper.

This clonotype occurred many times. The antigen it recognizes is unknown. Per-base quality was not reported, and no clone a single base away is much larger than it. TCR beta CDR3 regions were amplified from RNA transcripts. The TCR CDR3 was subjected to a first round of RT-PCR using the HTBI primer set and the Qiagen OneStep RT-PCR kit. The libraries were constructed in a second round of multiplex PCR and then size-selected and purified. Libraries were sequenced paired-end with 100 bp reads on an Illumina HiSeq2000. As for the original processing: SOAPnuke was used to process the raw data, with reads discarded if the reads contained adapters or uncalled bases, had a mean Phred below 15, or lacked an exact constant-primer or identifier match. COPE v1.2.5 was used to merge high-quality paired reads, and clonotypes were defined as unique nucleotide sequences. MiTCR v1.1 was used to align the clonotypes against IMGT TRBV, TRBD and TRBJ reference segments. Analysis was restricted to V-J combinations with a frequency above 0.0001, which covered 99.2% of repertoires. The TCS score was defined as the ratio of F50 (clonal expansion) to E x V (chaos), calculated using BLOSUM62-based TCRdist between CDR3 peptides within each V-J. Welch's t-statistics and random forest reduced fewer than 550 V-J features to about 12, which were used in a naive Bayes classifier (R e1071). TCRdb trimmed public reads at Q25 via fastp, called clones via MiXCR and kept in-frame beta chains. Each entry is one CDR3 protein sequence, shown with its most common DNA and genes. In this record, the V and J calls reflect TCRdb's handling and not the investigators' own analysis. The sample table lists about 600,000 distinct CDR3 sequences, more than 15% of them with a count of one. Approximately 3.5% of the sample is taken by the ten largest.

The V and J ends are trimmed by 3 bases and 4 bases, leaving 14 bases between them. The CDR3, cysteine through phenylalanine, is 14 amino acids long. The read is trimmed to its CDR3 DNA, 42 bases read in frame from base 1. The germline V gene (reference sequence) sets CDR1 to DFQATT and CDR2 to SNEGSKA. On the study overall, not on this receptor specifically: A 13 V-J signature model separated ophthalmopathy from stable hyperthyroidism, with around 91% sensitivity and about 81% specificity in cross-validation and 80%/75% in testing. In validation, progression to ophthalmopathy was predicted by the model with about 70% sensitivity and 72% to 85% specificity, a median of approximately 6.5 months before onset. Blood samples also contained most of the expanded thyroid clonotypes (frequency above 0.001), which suggests that blood repertoires may reflect thyroid immune responses. Sample size was not statistically predetermined, and investigators were not blinded to group allocation.

In the ophthalmopathy patients, disease was moderately to severely active, with a Clinical Activity Score of 3 or more, a NOSPECS grade of 4 or more, and a duration of less than 3 months. Patients with uncontrolled infections, other autoimmune diseases, pregnancy or lactation were excluded. Diagnoses relied on clinical symptoms, serum thyroxine and TRAb, thyroid ultrasound and orbital computed tomography. PBMCs were separated from roughly 10 ml of fresh peripheral blood using Ficoll-Paque density gradient centrifugation. Trizol reagent was used to extract total RNA, and RNA quality was then checked on an Agilent 2100 Bioanalyzer.

The sample comprised blood. The sequence is built from TRBV20-1 and TRBJ2-3, with TRBD1 tentatively as D gene (6 bases match). This TCR derives from a woman aged 40 to 55 with Graves' ophthalmopathy. The CDR3 protein sequence reads: CSASQGREADTQYF. The DNA is as follows: TGCAGTGCTAGTCAGGGGAGAGAGGCAGATACGCAGTATTTT.